This T cell receptor (beta chain) comes out of a study of spatial heterogeneity in lung cancer. TCR cDNA molecules were tagged individually, and each one carried a unique molecular identifier. TCRdb reanalysed the 5' RACE reads using MiXCR and keeps one entry per CDR3 protein. Of more than 65,000 distinct CDR3 sequences listed, around 7.8% are singletons. Time point defined: sample taken at primary tumor resection. Whole RNA came from tumor, nontumor lung or frozen PBMC and was sequenced without being sorted. The sequence was collected from a male donor with early-stage non-small cell lung cancer. This specimen was PBMCs, taken at surgery.

The CDR3 loop reads CASSFSPHGETQYF. CDR3 DNA: TGTGCCAGCAGCTTTAGTCCCCATGGAGAGACCCAGTACTTC. The chain joins TRBV7-2 to TRBJ2-5, with D hard to call. Germline assignment: CDR1 SGHTA and CDR2 FQGNSA. The CDR3 has 14 residues. Trimming cost V 3 bases and J 4 bases, with 12 bases left between them.